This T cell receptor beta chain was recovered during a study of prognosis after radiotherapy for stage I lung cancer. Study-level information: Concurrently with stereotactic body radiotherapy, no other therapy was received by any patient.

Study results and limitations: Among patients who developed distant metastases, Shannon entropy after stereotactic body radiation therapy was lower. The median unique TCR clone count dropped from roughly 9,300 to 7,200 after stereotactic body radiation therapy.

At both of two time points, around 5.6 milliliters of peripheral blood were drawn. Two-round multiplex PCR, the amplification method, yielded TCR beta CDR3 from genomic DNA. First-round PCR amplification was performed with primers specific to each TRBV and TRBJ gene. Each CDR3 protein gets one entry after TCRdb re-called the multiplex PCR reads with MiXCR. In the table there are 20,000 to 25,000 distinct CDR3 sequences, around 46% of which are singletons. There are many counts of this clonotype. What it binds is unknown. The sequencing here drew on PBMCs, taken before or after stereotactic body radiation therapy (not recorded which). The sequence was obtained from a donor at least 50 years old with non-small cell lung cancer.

The chain's CDR3 is CAISESRAGAPGEQFF. CDR3 DNA: TGTGCCATCAGTGAGTCCAGGGCGGGAGCCCCTGGTGAGCAGTTCTTC. The chain links TRBV10-3 to TRBJ2-1; 7 positions agree with TRBD2. The germline CDR1 and CDR2 sequences are ENHRY and SYGVKD. The CDR3 loop spans 16 amino acids. Trimming at V came to 0 bases and at J to 9 bases, leaving 11 bases not matched to a gene.